These T cell receptor beta chains were read from a single sample in a study of blood T cell repertoires in COVID-19. Profiling relied on immunoSEQ multiplex PCR, and the TCRdb table lists in-frame clones only, not all of them. This sample has around 19,000 clones, with roughly 87% found just once. Sequenced input: peripheral blood. The receptors derive from a human donor in a cohort sampled during active COVID-19. The donor label of this sample is uncertain. Both conserved end residues are part of each CDR3. A D gene is named only where the DNA matches it firmly. Only some rows state a clone size, as once, few, many or a class for expanded clones.

>TRBV11-3|.|TRBJ2-4|.
TGTGCCAGCAGCTTAGCGGCCACGGGGGGCAACATTCAGTACTTC
CASSLAATGGNIQYF
>TRBV9|.|TRBJ1-6|TRBD1
TGTGCCAGCAGCGGCGGATGGACAGGGGGATCACCCCTCCACTTT
CASSGGWTGGSPLHF
>TRBV2|once|TRBJ2-3|.
TGTGCCAGCAGTGTCGTGTATTACACAGATACGCAGTATTTT
CASSVVYYTDTQYF
>TRBV3-1/TRBV3-2|.|TRBJ2-7|.
TGTGCCAGCAGCCAAGATTCGTACTCCTACGAGCAGTACTTC
CASSQDSYSYEQYF
>TRBV19|.|TRBJ1-5|.
TGTGCCAGTAGTATAGATCGTATAGGCAATCAGCCCCAGCATTTT
CASSIDRIGNQPQHF
>TRBV5-1|.|TRBJ2-7|.
TGCGCCAGCAGCGACCCGGGGGAGTACTCCTACGAGCAGTACTTC
CASSDPGEYSYEQYF
>TRBV6-1|few|TRBJ1-4|.
TGTGCCAGCAGTGAAAGGGGGAACAGGGCCGAAAAACTGTTTTTT
CASSERGNRAEKLFF
>TRBV7-8|.|TRBJ2-7|TRBD2
TGTGCCAGCAGCTTAGCGGGGGGGGACTTCTCCTACGAGCAGTACTTC
CASSLAGGDFSYEQYF
>TRBV3-1/TRBV3-2|.|TRBJ2-3|.
TGTGCCAGCAGCCTGGCGGGACAGCTAAGTACCGGTACGCAGTATTTT
CASSLAGQLSTGTQYF
>TRBV30|.|TRBJ1-1|.
TGTGCCTGGAGGTGGGGGCTTTTGGGCACTGAAGCTTTCTTT
CAWRWGLLGTEAFF
>TRBV5-4|.|TRBJ1-2|.
TGTGCCAGCAGCTTCTCCCTGGACCTCGGGGATGGCTACACCTTC
CASSFSLDLGDGYTF